These 26 T cell receptor beta chains originate from one sample sequenced in a study of cytotoxic CD8 clonotypes in ibrutinib-treated CLL. Libraries were prepared by immunoSEQ multiplex PCR; TCRdb keeps only in-frame clonotypes and omits some of them. The data hold fewer than 100,000 clones, with 75% to 85% observed a single time. The sequences come from PBMCs, collected after 12 months of ibrutinib treatment. The origin of the receptors is a human donor with chronic lymphocytic leukemia.

This chain uses TRBV28 with TRBJ2-5, with D tentatively TRBD1 or TRBD2 (5 bases each). Germline CDR1 MDHEN, CDR2 SYDVKM. With 3 bases removed from V and 0 bases from J, the gap between germline ends came to 5 bases. This CDR3 region has 13 residues. The CDR3 is CASSLGDQETQYF. The CDR3 DNA is TGTGCCAGCAGTTTGGGGGACCAAGAGACCCAGTACTTC.

The V gene is TRBV18, the J gene TRBJ1-1, with D maybe TRBD1 (5 bases). The germline V gene has CDR1 KGHSH and CDR2 LQKENI. The CDR3 totals 14 residues. V lost 6 bases and J lost 6, with 17 bases in between. The CDR3 DNA sequence: TGTGCCAGCTCTCCGGGACCGACCACTCCTGAAGCTTTCTTT. Translated, it gives CASSPGPTTPEAFF.

By share, this clone ranks as medium-sized. The chain combines TRBV2 with TRBJ2-6; D might be TRBD1 (6 bases). Germline CDR1 and CDR2: SNHLY and FYNNEI. The CDR3 contains 13 residues. Trimming stripped 1 base from V and 11 bases from J, with 9 bases between. CDR3: CASSEGTADVLTF. CDR3 nucleotide sequence: TGTGCCAGCAGTGAAGGGACAGCGGACGTCCTGACTTTC. Together with reference TRBV2 and TRBJ2-6, the CDR3 gives the full variable domain: EPEVTQTPSHQVTQMGQEVILRCVPISNHLYFYWYRQILGQKVEFLVSFYNNEISEKSEIFDDQFSVERPDGSNFTLKIRSTKLEDSAMYFCASSEGTADVLTFGAGSRLTVL.

This chain uses TRBV29-1 with TRBJ2-5, with unresolved D. The CDR3 is 12 residues long. Deletions cut 3 bases from V and 5 bases from J, with 10 bases between. The germline CDR1 and CDR2 sequences are SQVTM and ANQGSEA. CDR3 residues: CSVDPAGETQYF. CDR3 bases: TGCAGCGTTGATCCAGCAGGCGAGACCCAGTACTTC.

The V and J genes are TRBV18 and TRBJ1-1, with 11 bases that match TRBD1. CDR3 size: 19 residues. Germline V gene data show CDR1 as KGHSH and CDR2 as LQKENI. Unmatched junction bases numbered 12, after V lost 2 bases and J lost 1 base. The CDR3 sequence: CASSPRWDRGSGENTEAFF. The CDR3 region has the DNA TGTGCCAGCTCACCAAGGTGGGACAGGGGGTCGGGGGAGAACACTGAAGCTTTCTTT.

The rearrangement uses TRBV10-1 and TRBJ2-3, with 8 bases matching TRBD1. V lost 7 bases to trimming and J lost 5 bases; unmatched junction nucleotides: 11. This CDR3 spans 15 amino acids. Germline V gene sequence: CDR1 WNHNN, CDR2 SYGVQD (reference sequence). CDR3 residues: CASTRTGPYGDTQYF. The DNA of the CDR3 is TGCGCCAGCACCCGGACAGGGCCCTACGGAGATACGCAGTATTTT.

By sample share, this clone is medium-sized. The genes are TRBV2 and TRBJ1-2, with D maybe TRBD1 (5 bases). This CDR3 is built from 13 residues. Germline V lookup: CDR1 SNHLY, CDR2 FYNNEI. V dropped 5 bases and J dropped 2 bases, with 9 bases sitting between them. For the CDR3, the DNA is TGTGCCAGCAGTCCCGACAGCAACTATGGCTACACCTTC. It yields the protein CASSPDSNYGYTF.

The V gene is TRBV10-3, the J gene TRBJ2-5; the D is unclear. This CDR3 contains 13 residues. Trimming took off 2 bases at V and 1 base at J, with 5 bases between the two ends. Germline V lookup: CDR1 ENHRY, CDR2 SYGVKD. This CDR3 reads CAISEEPQETQYF. DNA for the CDR3: TGTGCCATCAGTGAGGAACCCCAAGAGACCCAGTACTTC.

The V gene is TRBV6-5, the J gene TRBJ1-6, with TRBD1 as a possible D gene (5 bases). Between the trimmed V and J ends, which lost 6 bases and 7 bases, there was a span of 10 bases. The CDR3 length is 13 residues. Looked up from germline, CDR1 is MNHEY and CDR2 is SVGAGI. Here the CDR3 reads CASSPDRNSPLHF. The DNA for the CDR3 is TGTGCCAGCAGCCCCGACAGAAATTCACCCCTCCACTTT.

The chain combines TRBV11-3 with TRBJ2-5; 7 nucleotides match TRBD2. With 5 bases clipped from V and 5 bases from J, the junction kept 8 bases outside the gene matches. The CDR3 is 14 amino acids. Germline CDR1 reads SGHNT; CDR2 reads YENEEA. In DNA, the CDR3 is TGTGCCAGCAGCATGGGAGGGCCCCCGGAGACCCAGTACTTC. Translation gives CASSMGGPPETQYF.

The chain has TRBV7-9 and TRBJ2-6; possible D gene TRBD1, 7 bases. The V and J ends lost 5 bases and 2 bases respectively, with 16 bases between them. Germline-derived CDR1 and CDR2 are SEHNR and FQNEAQ (reference sequence). The CDR3 covers 17 residues. CDR3 sequence: CASSPGGYWPGANVLTF. The CDR3 nucleotides are TGTGCCAGCAGCCCAGGGGGGTATTGGCCTGGGGCCAACGTCCTGACTTTC.

V usage is TRBV9 and J usage is TRBJ2-7, with 9 bases lining up with TRBD2. This CDR3 has 16 residues. Germline V gene lookup returns CDR1 SGDLS and CDR2 YYNGEE. J lost 3 bases, V lost 0 bases, and 7 bases had no gene match. DNA for the CDR3: TGTGCCAGCAGCGTAGGGGCTAGCGGGGAATACTACGAGCAGTACTTC. This gives the protein CASSVGASGEYYEQYF.

The rearrangement links TRBV30 to TRBJ2-1; D may be TRBD1 (5 bases). Trimming cost V 5 bases and J 3 bases, with 11 bases left between them. CDR1 and CDR2 from the germline V gene are GTSNPN and SVGIG (reference sequence). This CDR3 has 13 residues. CDR3 nucleotide sequence: TGTGCCTGGGCCCAGGACAACTACAATGAGCAGTTCTTC. The encoded protein is CAWAQDNYNEQFF.

The rearrangement links TRBV2 to TRBJ1-1; 8 bases are shared with TRBD1. Germline V CDR1 and CDR2: SNHLY, FYNNEI. The CDR3 is 15 amino acids. Unmatched junction bases numbered 7, after V lost 4 bases and J lost 3 bases. CDR3 bases: TGTGCCAGCAGTGGGGCAGGGGGCAGGGACACTGAAGCTTTCTTT. It translates to CASSGAGGRDTEAFF.

This clone has more than one count but fewer than ten. The chain has TRBV6-1 and TRBJ1-5; D is uncertain. Trimming removed 2 bases from V and 12 bases from J, with 14 bases in between. Germline values: CDR1 MNHNS, CDR2 SASEGT. The CDR3 has 13 residues. CDR3 amino acids: CASSEPGRALQHF. The CDR3 bases are TGTGCCAGCAGTGAACCGGGGAGGGCCCTCCAGCATTTT.

This chain joins TRBV18 and TRBJ2-7; 7 nucleotides align to TRBD1. The trim removed 3 bases at V and 2 bases at J, leaving 10 bases unmatched. Germline CDR1 KGHSH, CDR2 LQKENI. The CDR3 runs 16 residues. In nucleotides, the CDR3 is TGTGCCAGCTCACCCCGACAGGGAACCTCGCCCTACGAGCAGTACTTC. It translates to CASSPRQGTSPYEQYF.

The chain is built from TRBV9 and TRBJ2-7; a possible D gene is TRBD2 (6 bases). Trimming took 3 bases from V and 2 from J, leaving 15 bases between them. The CDR3 has 15 amino acids. Germline CDR1 reads SGDLS; CDR2 reads YYNGEE. CDR3 residues: CASSALGGSAYEQYF. The CDR3 DNA sequence: TGTGCCAGCAGCGCCCTGGGGGGAAGCGCCTACGAGCAGTACTTC.

The CDR3 bases are TGCAGCGTCTGGGGAATGAACTATGGCTACACCTTC. It is translated as CSVWGMNYGYTF. The chain links TRBV29-1 to TRBJ1-2, with D uncertain. Germline assignment: CDR1 SQVTM and CDR2 ANQGSEA. The CDR3 length is 12 residues. V gave up 6 bases and J gave up 2 bases, with 10 bases separating them.

The rearrangement joins TRBV6-6 to TRBJ1-1; D perhaps matches TRBD1 (5 bases). Trimming pared 7 bases from V and 4 bases from J, leaving 7 bases between. This CDR3 is built from 11 residues. The germline V gene encodes CDR1 MNHNY and CDR2 SVGAGI (reference sequence). DNA of the CDR3: TGTGCCAGCACCGGGGGCACTGAAGCTTTCTTT. Residues: CASTGGTEAFF.

The chain employs TRBV18 and TRBJ2-5; 11 bases align to TRBD2. J gave up 5 bases and V 5 bases, and 4 bases lay outside the gene matches. The CDR3 length is 14 residues. Germline V gene lookup returns CDR1 KGHSH and CDR2 LQKENI. CDR3 region: CASSTGLAVETQYF. In DNA, the CDR3 is TGTGCCAGCTCAACGGGACTAGCGGTGGAGACCCAGTACTTC.

The chain recombines TRBV5-1 with TRBJ1-4, with a tentative D call TRBD1 (5 bases). The CDR3 runs to 15 residues. CDR1 is SGHRS and CDR2 is YFSETQ in the germline V gene. V lost 0 bases and J 3 bases, leaving 9 bases between the germline ends. The CDR3 region is CASSLEGPPNEKLFF. The CDR3 DNA is TGCGCCAGCAGCTTGGAGGGACCCCCTAATGAAAAACTGTTTTTT.

The chain links TRBV10-2 to TRBJ1-5, with D unclear. Trimming left V 0 bases short and J 6 bases short, with 9 bases between. CDR3 length: 14 amino acids. Germline V gives CDR1 WSHSY, CDR2 SAAADI. The CDR3 loop is CASSESHAGQPQHF. In DNA, the CDR3 is TGCGCCAGCAGTGAGTCCCATGCAGGTCAGCCCCAGCATTTT.

The chain employs TRBV29-1 and TRBJ1-3; possible D gene TRBD1, 6 bases. Trimming took 3 bases from V and 3 from J, leaving 12 bases between them. This CDR3 has 14 amino acids. CDR1 and CDR2 (germline): SQVTM, ANQGSEA. CDR3 DNA: TGCAGCGTTGACCGCACAGGGCTTGGAAACACCATATATTTT. This sequence encodes CSVDRTGLGNTIYF.

V usage is TRBV5-1 and J usage is TRBJ1-3; D remains ambiguous. Germline assignment: CDR1 SGHRS and CDR2 YFSETQ. The length of the CDR3 is 13 residues. V lost 7 bases, J lost 1 base, and 9 bases lay in between. The CDR3 DNA reads as TGCGCCAGCTCTGAAGGATCTGGAAACACCATATATTTT. It yields the protein CASSEGSGNTIYF.

The chain recombines TRBV13 with TRBJ2-1; possible D gene TRBD2, 7 bases. Germline loops: CDR1 PRHDT, CDR2 FYEKMQ (reference sequence). Trimming removed 5 bases at V and 2 bases at J, with 10 bases between. This CDR3 spans 14 amino acids. The CDR3 DNA follows: TGTGCCAGCAGCGGGGGGGCAGCCTACAATGAGCAGTTCTTC. Its translation is CASSGGAAYNEQFF.

This chain links TRBV4-3 with TRBJ2-5; no clear D. The CDR3 sequence is 14 residues long. Looked up from germline, CDR1 is LGHNA and CDR2 is YSLEER. V was pared by 2 bases and J by 1 base, with 8 bases between. CDR3 in amino acids: CASSQRWTQETQYF. The CDR3, as DNA: TGCGCCAGCAGCCAAAGGTGGACCCAAGAGACCCAGTACTTC.